The text below deals with one TCR beta chain. This entry is derived from a study of cytomegalovirus exposure and HLA in healthy donors. This PCR relied on a set of 60 Vbeta primers and 13 Jbeta primers. TCRdb's copy holds only in-frame clones and misses some; the assay was immunoSEQ multiplex PCR. The sample includes around 230,000 clones, 70% to 90% of them seen just once. The germline V and J ends were trimmed by 1 base and 4 bases, with 14 bases remaining between them. This CDR3 contains 15 residues. Germline V CDR1 and CDR2: SEHNR, FQNEAQ (reference sequence). This sequence joins TRBV7-9 and TRBJ2-7, with D perhaps matching TRBD1 (7 bases). The sequenced material came from PBMCs. The source is a girl aged 2-10 years in good health and CMV-seronegative. In nucleotides, the CDR3 is TGTGCCAGCAGCTTAGAGGGCAGGGGGGAATACGAGCAGTACTTC. It codes for CASSLEGRGEYEQYF.